These 5 T cell receptor beta chains originate from one sample sequenced in a study of blood T cell repertoires in COVID-19. Using immunoSEQ multiplex PCR, the repertoire was profiled, and TCRdb retains in-frame clones only, with some absent. Of 85,000 to 130,000 clones in the sample, 75% to 95% were seen once. Sequencing was done on a sample of peripheral blood. These receptors all stem from a human donor in a cohort sampled during active COVID-19.

The chain uses TRBV19 and TRBJ2-3, with D perhaps matching TRBD2 (6 bases). CDR1 LNHDA and CDR2 SQIVND come from the germline V gene (reference sequence). The CDR3 consists of 14 residues. V gave up 6 bases and J gave up 11 bases, with 21 bases separating them. The DNA for the CDR3 is TGTGCCAGTAGCGGAGGGATGACTCTTGCAGGGCAGTATTTT. Its protein is CASSGGMTLAGQYF.

The rearrangement uses TRBV19 and TRBJ2-1; 11 nucleotides agree with TRBD2. The CDR3 is made up of 19 amino acids. V lost 5 bases, J lost 3 bases, and 15 bases stayed unmatched. Germline lookup yields CDR1 LNHDA and CDR2 SQIVND (reference sequence). The CDR3: CASSGALLAGGTGYNEQFF. The CDR3 DNA reads TGTGCCAGTAGTGGCGCGCTCCTAGCGGGAGGAACGGGCTACAATGAGCAGTTCTTC.

The chain employs TRBV2 and TRBJ1-2; D ambiguous. CDR3 size: 16 residues. CDR1 SNHLY and CDR2 FYNNEI come from the germline V gene. Trimming cost V 4 bases and J 5 bases, with 20 bases left between them. The CDR3 loop is CASSATRTSSVYGYTF. In DNA form, the CDR3 reads TGTGCCAGCAGTGCGACTAGGACCTCCTCGGTTTATGGCTACACCTTC.

The rearrangement uses TRBV28 and TRBJ2-7, with TRBD2 matching over 13 bases. The length of the CDR3 is 15 residues. The germline V gene encodes CDR1 MDHEN and CDR2 SYDVKM. V lost 5 bases to trimming and J lost 6 bases; unmatched junction nucleotides: 7. The CDR3 here is CASSGWTSGGGEQYF. As DNA, the CDR3 is TGTGCCAGCAGTGGCTGGACTAGCGGGGGCGGCGAGCAGTACTTC.

The chain links TRBV29-1 to TRBJ2-3; 8 bases align to TRBD1. The germline V gene encodes CDR1 SQVTM and CDR2 ANQGSEA. The length of the CDR3 is 15 residues. J was trimmed by 4 bases and V by 3 bases; bases with no gene match: 9. This CDR3 reads CSVEGGQAEADTQYF. CDR3 nucleotides: TGCAGCGTTGAGGGGGGACAGGCTGAGGCAGATACGCAGTATTTT.